This T cell receptor beta chain was recovered during a study of blood T cell repertoires in COVID-19. Only in-frame clones appear in the TCRdb table, and some are missing; sequencing was by immunoSEQ multiplex PCR. The repertoire holds fewer than 300,000 clones, with around 89% as singletons. The sequenced sample was peripheral blood. The TCR comes from a man aged 55-75 years who had recovered from COVID-19.

CDR3 bases: TGTGCCAGCAGCTTAGCTCCAATGTATGGCTACACCTTC. It is translated as CASSLAPMYGYTF. V is TRBV7-2 and J is TRBJ1-2; D is ambiguous. The CDR3 runs 13 residues. CDR1 is SGHTA, CDR2 FQGNSA, per germline. Between the trimmed V and J ends, which lost 0 bases and 5 bases, there was a span of 7 bases.